This section outlines one TCR beta chain sequence together with its context. The sample is drawn from a study of blood T cell repertoires in COVID-19. The overall study: The samples span acute and convalescent COVID-19 from the United States, Italy and Spain.

V dropped 6 bases and J dropped 4; count of bases not matched to a gene: 5. Germline CDR1 and CDR2: KGHDR and SFDVKD. The CDR3 is made up of 14 amino acids. Authors' methods: Amplification from reference gene primers served as the basis for estimated nucleated cell counts. Produced via immunoSEQ multiplex PCR; TCRdb's table is partial and in-frame only. V, J and clone size reflect that table, while D and trimming were determined from the DNA. The data contain about 180,000 clones, 86% of them singletons. This receptor was taken from a woman aged 30 to 39 who had recovered from COVID-19. The sequencing sample was made of PBMCs or T cells enriched from blood (not recorded which). This chain links TRBV24-1 with TRBJ2-1; 7 bases map to TRBD2. CDR3 residues: CATSSAGAYNEQFF. Written as DNA, the CDR3 is TGTGCCACCAGTAGCGCGGGAGCTTACAATGAGCAGTTCTTC.